This T cell receptor (beta chain) was observed in a study of blood T cell repertoires in COVID-19. On the study more broadly: In each case, the material was cDNA or gDNA derived from T cells, B-cell-depleted T cells, or PBMCs.

The germline V gene encodes CDR1 MNHEY and CDR2 SMNVEV (reference sequence). V lost 6 bases, J lost 0 bases, and 12 bases lay in between. CDR3 length: 16 residues. Original data processing: Estimates of nucleated cell counts were drawn from the amplification of reference gene primers. Assay used: immunoSEQ multiplex PCR; TCRdb lists only in-frame clones, some missing. The V and J calls and the clone size are those of that table, but D and trimming were determined from the DNA. The sample has about 250,000 clones; more than 75% are singletons. Patients of the Seattle cohort, enrolled during active infection, were followed longitudinally.

The chain joins TRBV27 to TRBJ1-6; D unclear. The sample comprised peripheral blood. The clonotype originates from a woman aged 80 or older with COVID-19, enrolled during active disease. The chain's CDR3 is CASSPSWSSYNSPLHF. The CDR3 region has the DNA TGTGCCAGCAGCCCGAGTTGGAGCTCCTATAATTCACCCCTCCACTTT.